These 11 T cell receptor beta chains share one sample of origin, sequenced in a study of patients and donors after allogeneic stem cell transplantation. MiXCR, applied by TCRdb to the RT-PCR reads, yields one record per CDR3 protein. This table has some 960,000 distinct CDR3 sequences, roughly 18% appearing once. The specimen was blood, either unsorted or a sorted T cell fraction (not recorded which). Receptors originate from a human donor who was either an allogeneic HSCT recipient or a stem cell or donor lymphocyte infusion donor (not recorded which). It is not recorded whose cells these are; they may come from a transplant donor.

This clonotype has just a few counts. This chain uses TRBV29-1 with TRBJ2-1; D might be TRBD2 (5 bases). Germline V lookup: CDR1 SQVTM, CDR2 ANQGSEA. The CDR3 has 12 residues. The ends were cut back, 4 bases at V and 8 bases at J, with 12 bases in the middle. The CDR3 DNA follows: TGCAGCGTTGTGGCTAGCAGCGATGAGCAGTTCTTC. Amino acid sequence: CSVVASSDEQFF.

The CDR3 loop is CASSADRAGTIYF. Here the CDR3 DNA reads TGTGCCAGCTCAGCCGACCGGGCCGGCACCATATATTTT. V and J are TRBV18 and TRBJ1-3; unclear D gene. CDR1 and CDR2 from the germline V gene are KGHSH and LQKENI. The ends were cut back, 5 bases at V and 9 bases at J, with 14 bases in the middle. The length of the CDR3 is 13 residues.

V usage is TRBV5-1 and J usage is TRBJ2-3; D perhaps matches TRBD2 (5 bases). CDR1 and CDR2 (germline): SGHRS, YFSETQ. The CDR3 sequence is 13 residues long. Trimming took 4 bases from V and 0 from J, leaving 6 bases between them. CDR3 in amino acids: CASSDYSTDTQYF. DNA of the CDR3: TGCGCCAGCAGCGACTATAGCACAGATACGCAGTATTTT.

This clonotype was detected only a few times. The DNA for the CDR3 is TGCGCCAGCAGCCCCGGGACAGGGGTTACGAATGAGCAGTTCTTC. It yields the protein CASSPGTGVTNEQFF. The rearrangement links TRBV4-3 to TRBJ2-1, with 10 bases fitting TRBD1. V gave up 4 bases and J gave up 7 bases; unmatched junction bases: 7. This CDR3 contains 15 residues. Per the germline V gene, CDR1 is LGHNA and CDR2 is YSLEER.

This clonotype was counted a few times. The CDR3 DNA is TGTGCCAGCAGTCCGGGACAGGTGATATACGAGCAGTACTTC. The encoded protein is CASSPGQVIYEQYF. The J gene is TRBJ2-7, the V gene TRBV27; TRBD1 aligns across 8 bases. This CDR3 comprises 14 residues. The V gene end was trimmed by 5 bases and the J gene end by 4 bases; junction bases not matched to a gene: 7. Per the germline V gene, CDR1 is MNHEY and CDR2 is SMNVEV (reference sequence).

This clonotype was observed a handful of times. The chain carries TRBV12-3 or TRBV12-4 and TRBJ2-1, with D unresolved. V lost 6 bases to trimming and J lost 2 bases, with 17 bases between them. The CDR3 contains 16 residues. CDR3 bases: TGTGCCAGCAGAGCCGACATGAAAGGGCCCTACAATGAGCAGTTCTTC. Encoded protein: CASRADMKGPYNEQFF.

The chain is built from TRBV9 and TRBJ2-3; 7 bases line up with TRBD1. V trimming: 4 bases; J trimming: 4 bases; junction bases outside the gene matches: 9. The CDR3 has 15 residues. The V gene's germline CDR1 is SGDLS and CDR2 YYNGEE. The CDR3, as DNA: TGTGCCAGCAGCCCCTCAGGGGGAGACGCAGATACGCAGTATTTT. Translation: CASSPSGGDADTQYF.

Only a few counts were recorded for this clonotype. The J gene is TRBJ1-5, the V gene TRBV4-2, with D tentatively TRBD1 (6 bases). The V gene lost 4 bases and the J gene lost 0 bases, with 22 bases spanning the gap. CDR1 LGHNA and CDR2 YNFKEQ come from the germline V gene. This CDR3 has 19 residues. The DNA for the CDR3 is TGTGCCAGCAGCCCGGCTATCAAGGACAGCCCTTATAGCAATCAGCCCCAGCATTTT. This sequence encodes CASSPAIKDSPYSNQPQHF.

The rearrangement joins TRBV7-6 to TRBJ1-6; D perhaps matches TRBD1 (5 bases). Trimming took 5 bases from V and 7 from J, leaving 12 bases between them. Germline values: CDR1 SGHVS, CDR2 FNYEAQ. This CDR3 spans 14 amino acids. CDR3: CASSRTSLNSPLHF. The CDR3 DNA reads as TGTGCCAGCAGCCGGACATCACTCAATTCACCCCTCCACTTT.

The table lists this clonotype with a few counts. This sequence joins TRBV20-1 and TRBJ2-6; D is undetermined. Trimming took off 4 bases at V and 0 bases at J, with 7 bases between the two ends. The CDR3 has 14 amino acids. Germline CDR1 is DFQATT and CDR2 is SNEGSKA (reference sequence). CDR3 sequence reads: CSAMVFSGANVLTF. CDR3 in DNA: TGCAGTGCTATGGTTTTCTCTGGGGCCAACGTCCTGACTTTC.

The chain links TRBV9 to TRBJ1-1; tentatively, D is TRBD1 (5 bases). The CDR3 sequence is 14 residues long. CDR1 is SGDLS and CDR2 is YYNGEE in the germline V gene. Between the trimmed V and J ends, which lost 1 base and 7 bases, there was a span of 14 bases. The CDR3 DNA follows: TGTGCCAGCAGCGTATCAACCGGGACGGGTGAAGCTTTCTTT. This sequence encodes CASSVSTGTGEAFF.